The 30 T cell receptor beta chains listed next were all sequenced from one sample in a study of blood T cell repertoires in COVID-19 (dated by TCRdb to 2019 to 2021). Library creation used the immunoSEQ multiplex PCR assay. In TCRdb, the immuneACCESS table is reduced to in-frame sequences with V and J assigned. These tables do not hold every clone; where another copy was compared, an unresolved V gene accounts for under half, and the others remain unexplained. The sample data list around 100,000 clones, and about 80% of these were observed just once. Jointly, the top ten make up 24% of the sample. The sequencing sample was made of peripheral blood. Receptors were obtained from a human donor in a cohort sampled during active COVID-19.

This sequence joins TRBV7-8 and TRBJ2-1; D gene uncertain. The CDR3 loop spans 11 amino acids. Germline V lookup: CDR1 SGHVS, CDR2 FQNEAQ. The V gene lost 7 bases and the J gene lost 6 bases, with 7 bases spanning the gap. In nucleotides, the CDR3 is TGTGCCAGCATCCTCTTCAATGAGCAGTTCTTC. It specifies CASILFNEQFF.

The chain joins TRBV10-1 to TRBJ2-1; 9 bases line up with TRBD1. V gave up 2 bases and J gave up 4 bases; unmatched junction bases: 12. Germline lookup yields CDR1 WNHNN and CDR2 SYGVQD (reference sequence). This CDR3 comprises 18 residues. CDR3 DNA sequence: TGCGCCAGCAGTGAGAGGACAGGGGCGACCAAAAGGTACAATGAGCAGTTCTTC. It translates to CASSERTGATKRYNEQFF.

This clone was detected a few times. This chain links TRBV2 with TRBJ1-2; 9 nucleotides agree with TRBD1. V shed 7 bases and J 0 bases; nucleotides not matched to a gene: 6. The germline gives CDR1 SNHLY, CDR2 FYNNEI. The CDR3 is made up of 15 amino acids. CDR3: CASMNRGQANYGYTF. The CDR3 bases are TGTGCCAGCATGAACAGGGGGCAGGCTAACTATGGCTACACCTTC.

This clone occurred a few times. The chain joins TRBV27 to TRBJ1-2, with 7 bases fitting TRBD1. The germline V gene encodes CDR1 MNHEY and CDR2 SMNVEV (reference sequence). This CDR3 contains 13 residues. Losses at the gene ends were 5 bases for V and 7 bases for J; bases not matched to a gene: 7. The CDR3 DNA follows: TGTGCCAGCAGTCCGACAGGGTACTCTGGCTACACCTTC. Its protein is CASSPTGYSGYTF.

This chain connects TRBV21-1 to TRBJ2-2; the D call TRBD2 from the table was never checked on the DNA. TRBV21-1 is a pseudogene. The CDR3 is 13 residues long. CDR3 protein: CASSKAGAGEVFF. The CDR3 nucleotides are TGTGCCAGCAGCAAAGCGGGAGCGGGAGAGGTGTTTTTT.

The chain combines TRBV6-6 with TRBJ2-2; TRBD1 matches at 9 bases. Per germline, CDR1 MNHNY and CDR2 SVGAGI (reference sequence). CDR3 length: 16 residues. J lost 6 bases, V lost 4 bases, and 9 bases had no gene match. This CDR3 is CASSLGQGRGPGELFF. CDR3 nucleotides: TGTGCCAGCAGTTTGGGACAGGGTCGGGGACCCGGGGAGCTGTTTTTT.

V usage is TRBV18 and J usage is TRBJ1-6; 8 bases are a match to TRBD1. V dropped 1 base and J dropped 7; count of bases not matched to a gene: 3. Per germline, CDR1 KGHSH and CDR2 LQKENI. This CDR3 region has 15 residues. CDR3 DNA sequence: TGTGCCAGCTCACCACAACAGGGGGAGAATTCACCCCTCCACTTT. The encoded protein is CASSPQQGENSPLHF.

V and J are TRBV4-2 and TRBJ2-7; possibly TRBD1 for D (6 bases). The V end was cut by 2 bases, the J end by 0 bases, with 8 bases between. There are 14 residues in the CDR3. Looked up from germline, CDR1 is LGHNA and CDR2 is YNFKEQ. The CDR3 nucleotides are TGTGCCAGCAGCCAAACGGGACACTCCTACGAGCAGTACTTC. Protein product: CASSQTGHSYEQYF.

The CDR3 loop is CASSLEQGSKTQYF. DNA of the CDR3: TGCGCCAGCAGCTTGGAACAGGGGTCCAAGACCCAGTACTTC. This chain connects TRBV5-1 to TRBJ2-5; 7 bases line up with TRBD1. The CDR3 sequence is 14 residues long. CDR1 and CDR2 (germline): SGHRS, YFSETQ. The ends lost 0 bases at V and 6 bases at J; junction bases unmatched: 5.

This rearrangement joins TRBV6-5 to TRBJ1-6; 8 bases map to TRBD1. There are 14 residues in the CDR3. V shed 6 bases and J 10 bases; nucleotides not matched to a gene: 8. Looked up from germline, CDR1 is MNHEY and CDR2 is SVGAGI. The CDR3 loop reads CASSQTGDGSPLHF. For the CDR3, the DNA is TGTGCCAGCAGCCAGACAGGGGATGGATCACCCCTCCACTTT.

This clone was found once. The chain employs TRBV2 and TRBJ2-1; tentatively, D is TRBD1 (5 bases). Germline CDR1 SNHLY, CDR2 FYNNEI. The CDR3 loop spans 13 amino acids. Trimming removed 7 bases at V and 8 bases at J, with 15 bases between. CDR3 in amino acids: CASKSGLRDEQFF. CDR3 DNA: TGTGCCAGCAAGTCAGGGCTCCGCGATGAGCAGTTCTTC.

The chain links TRBV14 to TRBJ2-3; TRBD2 aligns across 7 bases. V shed 0 bases, J shed 7 bases, and the junction held 7 bases outside the gene matches. CDR3 size: 15 residues. Germline-derived CDR1 and CDR2 are SGHDN and FVKESK. CDR3 sequence: CASSQEGSGYNTQYF. Written as DNA, the CDR3 is TGTGCCAGCAGCCAAGAAGGTAGCGGGTATAATACGCAGTATTTT.

V usage is TRBV18 and J usage is TRBJ2-5; 7 bases agree with TRBD2. The trim removed 1 base at V and 5 bases at J, leaving 4 bases unmatched. Germline V gives CDR1 KGHSH, CDR2 LQKENI. CDR3 length: 14 residues. CDR3 amino acids: CASSPQEAGETQYF. The CDR3, as DNA: TGTGCCAGCTCACCACAGGAAGCGGGGGAGACCCAGTACTTC. The variable domain in full, completed from reference TRBV18 and TRBJ2-5, reads NAGVMQNPRHLVRRRGQEARLRCSPMKGHSHVYWYRQLPEEGLKFMVYLQKENIIDESGMPKERFSAEFPKEGPSILRIQQVVRGDSAAYFCASSPQEAGETQYFGPGTRLLVL.

The V and J genes are TRBV4-3 and TRBJ2-6; D gene unclear. Germline-derived CDR1 and CDR2 are LGHNA and YSLEER. This CDR3 contains 15 residues. V was trimmed by 4 bases and J by 3 bases, leaving 10 bases between them. CDR3 sequence (DNA): TGCGCCAGCAGCCCACGGAGAGATGGGGCCAACGTCCTGACTTTC. Residues: CASSPRRDGANVLTF.

This clone was seen only a few times. The chain joins TRBV2 to TRBJ2-7, with a weak D call TRBD1 (6 bases). Germline V gives CDR1 SNHLY, CDR2 FYNNEI. V lost 9 bases and J lost 5, with 14 bases in between. CDR3 size: 12 residues. The CDR3 loop is CARQGHRDEQYF. CDR3 coding DNA: TGTGCCAGGCAGGGGCATCGGGACGAGCAGTACTTC.

The rearrangement links TRBV5-1 to TRBJ2-1, with 12 bases identical to TRBD2. In germline, CDR1 is SGHRS, CDR2 YFSETQ. The CDR3 loop spans 17 amino acids. Germline trimming cut 0 bases from V and 5 bases from J; bases unmatched to any gene: 6. For the CDR3, the DNA is TGCGCCAGCAGCTTGGTAGGACTAGCGGGACTAAACAATGAGCAGTTCTTC. Protein product: CASSLVGLAGLNNEQFF.

This clone was recorded once. The V and J genes are TRBV7-9 and TRBJ1-5; D might be TRBD1 (5 bases). The germline V gene encodes CDR1 SEHNR and CDR2 FQNEAQ (reference sequence). CDR3 size: 15 residues. Trimming took off 1 base at V and 3 bases at J, with 10 bases between the two ends. CDR3 sequence: CASSLGGGHNQPQHF. The CDR3 DNA reads TGTGCCAGCAGCTTAGGGGGCGGTCACAATCAGCCCCAGCATTTT.

V usage is TRBV5-1 and J usage is TRBJ1-5; D is perhaps TRBD1 (6 bases). Deletions cut 0 bases from V and 6 bases from J, with 13 bases between. The CDR3 covers 15 residues. Germline V gene sequence: CDR1 SGHRS, CDR2 YFSETQ. CDR3 residues: CASSLGGGDGQPQHF. The CDR3 bases are TGCGCCAGCAGCTTGGGAGGGGGAGATGGTCAGCCCCAGCATTTT.

This clone was seen just once. The chain has TRBV19 and TRBJ1-1; D is undetermined. From germline, CDR1 is LNHDA and CDR2 SQIVND (reference sequence). V lost 7 bases, J lost 1 base, and 4 bases lay in between. This CDR3 is 11 amino acids long. In DNA, the CDR3 is TGTGCCAGTAAACAGAACACTGAAGCTTTCTTT. Its protein product is CASKQNTEAFF.

The chain has TRBV6-2 or TRBV6-3 and TRBJ2-1; unclear D gene. This CDR3 region has 11 residues. V shed 4 bases and J shed 5 bases, with 3 bases lying between them. Per the germline V gene, CDR1 is MNHEY and CDR2 is SVGEGT. The CDR3, as DNA: TGTGCCAGCAGTTTTAACAATGAGCAGTTCTTC. It specifies CASSFNNEQFF.

This sequence joins TRBV6-5 and TRBJ2-3; D unresolved. V shed 7 bases and J shed 4 bases, with 12 bases lying between them. This CDR3 is 13 amino acids long. The germline V gene encodes CDR1 MNHEY and CDR2 SVGAGI. The CDR3 region has the DNA TGTGCCAGCATCCGCCTAGGATCAGATACGCAGTATTTT. Protein product: CASIRLGSDTQYF.

The V and J genes are TRBV27 and TRBJ2-3; perhaps TRBD2 as D (5 bases). Per the germline V gene, CDR1 is MNHEY and CDR2 is SMNVEV (reference sequence). The V end was cut by 3 bases, the J end by 2 bases, with 24 bases between. The CDR3 runs to 19 residues. Written as DNA, the CDR3 is TGTGCCAGCAGTTTTCTTGGCCCGCGAGGACTCCAAAACACAGATACGCAGTATTTT. This codes for CASSFLGPRGLQNTDTQYF.

The gene calls are TRBV5-1 and TRBJ1-6; the D is unclear. Trimming removed 0 bases at V and 5 bases at J, with 9 bases between. This CDR3 is built from 15 residues. CDR1 is SGHRS and CDR2 is YFSETQ in the germline V gene. This chain's CDR3 is CASSLVAEDNSPLHF. The CDR3 nucleotides read TGCGCCAGCAGCTTGGTAGCAGAGGATAATTCACCCCTCCACTTT.

Of note for this clone: Other DNA sequences in the sample encode the same CDR3. The chain joins TRBV18 to TRBJ1-1; D may be TRBD1 (5 bases). The V and J ends lost 3 bases and 1 base respectively, with 6 bases between them. In germline, CDR1 is KGHSH, CDR2 LQKENI. This CDR3 comprises 13 residues. The chain's CDR3 is CASSPQGNTEAFF. The CDR3 DNA reads TGTGCCAGCTCACCGCAGGGGAACACTGAAGCTTTCTTT.

The CDR3 loop reads CASSPRTSGVGYEQYF. The CDR3 region has the DNA TGTGCCAGCAGCCCTCGGACTAGCGGGGTCGGGTACGAGCAGTACTTC. The chain is built from TRBV11-2 and TRBJ2-7; TRBD2 matches 12 bases. The V gene's germline CDR1 is SGHAT and CDR2 FQNNGV. The CDR3 is 16 amino acids. With V trimmed by 5 bases and J by 4 bases, 9 bases remained unmatched.

The V gene is TRBV5-1, the J gene TRBJ2-1; the match to TRBD1 covers 9 bases. Per the germline V gene, CDR1 is SGHRS and CDR2 is YFSETQ. This CDR3 contains 15 residues. Losses at the gene ends were 2 bases for V and 6 bases for J; bases not matched to a gene: 6. The CDR3 coding sequence is TGCGCCAGCAGCTTAGAATCGACAGGGGGCAATGAGCAGTTCTTC. Translating gives CASSLESTGGNEQFF.

The chain recombines TRBV7-8 with TRBJ2-5; 12 bases match TRBD1. The CDR3 spans 13 residues. V gave up 3 bases and J gave up 14 bases; unmatched junction bases: 7. Per germline, CDR1 SGHVS and CDR2 FQNEAQ. The CDR3 bases are TGTGCCAGCAGCTTTCCGGGACAGGGGGCGTCCTACTTC. Its protein is CASSFPGQGASYF.

The chain carries TRBV19 and TRBJ1-5, with 7 bases aligning to TRBD1. CDR3 size: 13 residues. Looked up from germline, CDR1 is LNHDA and CDR2 is SQIVND (reference sequence). V lost 7 bases to trimming and J lost 7 bases; unmatched junction nucleotides: 7. As DNA, the CDR3 is TGTGCCAGTACCCGACAGGGATCGCAGCCCCAGCATTTT. It specifies CASTRQGSQPQHF.

The rearrangement links TRBV10-2 to TRBJ1-2; D not resolved. Germline V gene sequence: CDR1 WSHSY, CDR2 SAAADI. The CDR3 extends over 13 amino acids. V lost 0 bases to trimming and J lost 8 bases, with 10 bases between them. This chain's CDR3 is CASSESGRFGYTF. CDR3 DNA sequence: TGCGCCAGCAGTGAGTCTGGCAGGTTCGGCTACACCTTC.

As DNA, the CDR3 is TGTGCCAGCATTAGACTAGCGCTGCAAGAGACCCAGTACTTC. It is translated as CASIRLALQETQYF. This chain connects TRBV2 to TRBJ2-5, with 8 nucleotides matching TRBD2. Germline V gives CDR1 SNHLY, CDR2 FYNNEI. The CDR3 spans 14 residues. J gave up 2 bases and V 7 bases, and 6 bases lay outside the gene matches.